The 15 T cell receptor beta chains below all came from one sample that was sequenced in a study of blood T cell repertoires in COVID-19. Using immunoSEQ multiplex PCR, the repertoire was profiled, and TCRdb retains in-frame clones only, with some absent. The table lists approximately 220,000 clones, 70% to 90% of them singletons. Specimen: PBMCs or T cells enriched from blood (not recorded which). The origin of the receptors is a woman aged 40 to 49 with acute COVID-19.

The rearrangement uses TRBV6-4 and TRBJ2-3, with D perhaps TRBD2 (6 bases). This CDR3 region has 15 residues. V lost 2 bases and J 1 base, leaving 10 bases between the germline ends. CDR1 is MRHNA, CDR2 SNTAGT, per germline. The CDR3 reads CASSDVRGGTDTQYF. DNA of the CDR3: TGTGCCAGCAGTGACGTGCGGGGTGGCACAGATACGCAGTATTTT.

This chain joins TRBV5-5 and TRBJ1-1; 8 nucleotides line up with TRBD1. The V gene end was trimmed by 1 base and the J gene end by 5 bases; junction bases not matched to a gene: 16. The CDR3 consists of 18 residues. Germline V lookup: CDR1 SGHKS, CDR2 YYEKEE (reference sequence). DNA of the CDR3: TGTGCCAGCAGCTTGTTTCCAGGGGGCAGTGTGAGTGAGACTGAAGCTTTCTTT. As protein: CASSLFPGGSVSETEAFF.

This clone was seen a few times. The junction shows a germline mismatch at one end, possibly a read error. V usage is TRBV12-3 or TRBV12-4 and J usage is TRBJ2-1; tentative D call: TRBD2 (6 bases). The CDR3 has 12 amino acids. The CDR3 DNA is TGTGCCAGCAGTGGTGGGAGCGGTCGGGGGATCTTC. This codes for CASSGGSGRGIF.

This rearrangement joins TRBV6-5 to TRBJ1-1; no reliable D call. This CDR3 region has 15 residues. The V gene lost 5 bases and the J gene lost 1 base, with 14 bases spanning the gap. Germline loops: CDR1 MNHEY, CDR2 SVGAGI. The CDR3 DNA reads as TGTGCCAGCAGTCGCCTGGGGAGGAGGAACACTGAAGCTTTCTTT. This codes for CASSRLGRRNTEAFF.

The V gene is TRBV4-1, the J gene TRBJ2-7; 9 bases fit TRBD1. CDR1 MGHRA and CDR2 YSYEKL come from the germline V gene. V was pared by 6 bases and J by 1 base, with 4 bases of the junction left unmatched. The CDR3 is 14 amino acids. Written as DNA, the CDR3 is TGCGCCAGCAGTTTCGGGACAGGGTCCTACGAGCAGTACTTC. Translated: CASSFGTGSYEQYF.

The rearrangement links TRBV6-5 to TRBJ2-7; possibly TRBD2 for D (7 bases). V was pared by 6 bases and J by 7 bases, with 19 bases between. The germline CDR1 and CDR2 sequences are MNHEY and SVGAGI. The CDR3 loop spans 14 amino acids. CDR3 sequence (DNA): TGTGCCAGCAGGCAGGGGCTAGCGGTTGATGAGCAGTACTTC. Protein: CASRQGLAVDEQYF.

CDR3 bases: TGTGCCAGCAGTTTGACAAAGGACACTGAAGCTTTCTTT. The encoded protein is CASSLTKDTEAFF. The chain links TRBV28 to TRBJ1-1; D unresolved. This CDR3 is 13 amino acids long. Between the trimmed V and J ends, which lost 3 bases and 3 bases, there was a span of 8 bases. Germline-derived CDR1 and CDR2 are MDHEN and SYDVKM.

The chain uses TRBV24-1 and TRBJ1-2, with 7 positions matching TRBD1. The CDR3 contains 14 residues. Trimming removed 2 bases from V and 4 bases from J; junction bases left unmatched: 3. From germline, CDR1 is KGHDR and CDR2 SFDVKD. The DNA for the CDR3 is TGTGCCACCAGTGATTCTGGGACAGCCTATGGCTACACCTTC. It is translated as CATSDSGTAYGYTF.

V gene TRBV11-2 combines with J gene TRBJ2-1; TRBD2 agrees at 12 bases. Germline V lookup: CDR1 SGHAT, CDR2 FQNNGV. CDR3 length equals 19 residues. J lost 0 bases, V lost 3 bases, and 9 bases had no gene match. CDR3 region: CASSFDLAGGFSSYNEQFF. The CDR3 DNA follows: TGTGCCAGCAGCTTCGATCTAGCGGGGGGGTTCAGCTCCTACAATGAGCAGTTCTTC. The variable domain in full, completed from reference TRBV11-2 and TRBJ2-1, reads EAGVAQSPRYKIIEKRQSVAFWCNPISGHATLYWYQQILGQGPKLLIQFQNNGVVDDSQLPKDRFSAERLKGVDSTLKIQPAKLEDSAVYLCASSFDLAGGFSSYNEQFFGPGTRLTVL.

The chain is built from TRBV19 and TRBJ1-5; D call uncertain. The germline V and J ends were trimmed by 4 bases and 6 bases, with 16 bases remaining between them. This CDR3 region has 15 residues. Germline V gene sequence: CDR1 LNHDA, CDR2 SQIVND (reference sequence). In DNA form, the CDR3 reads TGTGCCAGTAGTACCATGCCCGATAACACTCAGCCCCAGCATTTT. Its protein is CASSTMPDNTQPQHF.

This clone was recorded once. The CDR3 sequence: CAWSGDRGNQPQHF. The CDR3 bases are TGTGCCTGGAGTGGGGACAGAGGCAATCAGCCCCAGCATTTT. The V call is TRBV30, the J call TRBJ1-5; 7 positions match TRBD1. The V gene end was trimmed by 1 base and the J gene end by 2 bases; junction bases not matched to a gene: 2. The CDR3 extends over 14 amino acids. Germline values: CDR1 GTSNPN, CDR2 SVGIG (reference sequence).

The chain links TRBV19 to TRBJ1-4; 9 nucleotides match TRBD1. Germline V gene data show CDR1 as LNHDA and CDR2 as SQIVND (reference sequence). The CDR3 spans 15 residues. V lost 7 bases, J lost 6 bases, and 9 bases stayed unmatched. The CDR3 sequence is CASKKPGQGYEKLFF. Written as DNA, the CDR3 is TGTGCCAGTAAAAAACCGGGACAGGGCTATGAAAAACTGTTTTTT.

V usage is TRBV12-5 and J usage is TRBJ1-1, with a weak D call TRBD1 (5 bases). The length of the CDR3 is 14 residues. V shed 4 bases and J shed 2 bases, with 11 bases lying between them. Germline CDR1 reads LGHNT; CDR2 reads FRNRAP. The CDR3 region is CASGSGSANTEAFF. As DNA, the CDR3 is TGTGCTAGTGGTTCAGGGTCCGCCAACACTGAAGCTTTCTTT.

The chain recombines TRBV5-1 with TRBJ1-1; D unresolved. There are 13 residues in the CDR3. Germline values: CDR1 SGHRS, CDR2 YFSETQ. Trimming took off 4 bases at V and 4 bases at J, with 11 bases between the two ends. The CDR3 region is CASSLDRATEAFF. The DNA of the CDR3 is TGCGCCAGCAGCCTAGATCGAGCCACTGAAGCTTTCTTT.

This chain joins TRBV18 and TRBJ1-3, with 10 nucleotides matching TRBD1. V trimming: 3 bases; J trimming: 1 base; junction bases outside the gene matches: 15. The germline V gene has CDR1 KGHSH and CDR2 LQKENI. The length of the CDR3 is 20 residues. CDR3 amino acids: CASSPRTGTGVGSSGNTIYF. The CDR3 coding sequence is TGTGCCAGCTCACCCCGAACCGGGACAGGGGTTGGAAGTTCTGGAAACACCATATATTTT.